This entry lists 4 T cell receptor beta chains sequenced from one sample in a study of T cells after yellow fever vaccination. TCRdb reprocessed the 5' RACE reads via MiXCR and lists one record per CDR3 protein. The data show roughly 350,000 distinct CDR3 sequences, 4.1% seen once. Sample: PBMCs, taken 5 days after the yellow fever booster vaccination. The receptors originated from a man aged 18 to 35 who received the YFV17D yellow fever vaccine.

The CDR3 nucleotides read TGTGCCAGTAGTAGATCGGACACACCCTCTGGGGCCAACGTCCTGACTTTC. Translating gives CASSRSDTPSGANVLTF. This chain links TRBV19 with TRBJ2-6; maybe TRBD1 (5 bases). Trimming took off 4 bases at V and 0 bases at J, with 13 bases between the two ends. Germline V gene lookup returns CDR1 LNHDA and CDR2 SQIVND (reference sequence). The CDR3 contains 17 residues. Full variable domain (rest looked up from reference TRBV19 and TRBJ2-6): DGGITQSPKYLFRKEGQNVTLSCEQNLNHDAMYWYRQDPGQGLRLIYYSQIVNDFQKGDIAEGYSVSREKKESFPLTVTSAQKNPTAFYLCASSRSDTPSGANVLTFGAGSRLTVL.

The gene calls are TRBV6-6 and TRBJ1-1; D is possibly TRBD1 (6 bases). The V end was cut by 2 bases, the J end by 4 bases, with 14 bases between. Germline V gene data show CDR1 as MNHNY and CDR2 as SVGAGI (reference sequence). This CDR3 spans 15 amino acids. The CDR3 loop is CASSYLSAGATEAFF. CDR3 sequence (DNA): TGTGCCAGCAGTTACCTCTCCGCAGGGGCCACTGAAGCTTTCTTT.

This clonotype was recorded many times. The chain recombines TRBV20-1 with TRBJ2-7, with a tentative D call TRBD1 (6 bases). Germline V CDR1 and CDR2: DFQATT, SNEGSKA (reference sequence). V was trimmed by 2 bases and J by 2 bases, leaving 7 bases between them. This CDR3 has 12 amino acids. The CDR3 sequence: CSARTGTYEQYV. The CDR3 DNA sequence: TGCAGTGCTAGAACAGGGACCTACGAGCAGTACGTC.

The rearrangement joins TRBV2 to TRBJ1-5; possible D gene TRBD1, 6 bases. The CDR3 totals 13 residues. Germline values: CDR1 SNHLY, CDR2 FYNNEI. The V gene lost 5 bases and the J gene lost 7 bases, with 12 bases spanning the gap. CDR3 loop: CASSIRDTQPQHF. The CDR3 DNA is TGTGCCAGCAGTATACGGGACACCCAGCCCCAGCATTTT.